This TCR beta chain was identified in a study of vaccination and CD4 T cells after COVID-19. In the study overall: By nasal swab PCR, the convalescent patients were SARS-CoV-2 positive, with ten or so mild cases and one severe. The stimulating agents, overlapping spike peptides, came from SARS-CoV-2, HCoV-NL63, HCoV-OC43 and HCoV-229E. Broader study findings: Median roughly 86% of reactive clones detected in convalescent patients emerged only post-vaccination.

A word on this clonotype: The antigen is unknown.

The Oncomine TCR Beta short-read assay generated sequence data from the DNA of cultured CD4+ T cells. TCRdb recomputed calls from the PCR reads with MiXCR, one row per CDR3 protein. The sample has about 11,000 distinct CDR3 sequences; 45% to 65% are singletons. CDR1 and CDR2 (germline): MNHEY, SVGEGT. Trimming took 8 bases from V and 0 from J, leaving 10 bases between them. The CDR3 has 13 amino acids. The sample's treatment: roughly 10-day PBMC culture with coronavirus spike peptide pools or control peptides (ViraFEST assay). After being plated at around 2 million per well, PBMCs were cultured with 9 to 10 IU/ml IL-2 and 8.5 to 10 ug/ml peptide pools.

The genes are TRBV6-2 or TRBV6-3 and TRBJ1-1, with no clear D. The sequence was collected from a human donor who had recovered from COVID-19. Sequenced material: CD4+ T cells from blood, cultured in vitro. CDR3 sequence reads: CASGRIMNTEAFF. The CDR3 bases are TGTGCCAGCGGGAGGATCATGAACACTGAAGCTTTCTTT.